The T cell receptor (beta chain) under discussion was sequenced for a study of T cells after yellow fever vaccination (dated by TCRdb to the late 2010s). Background for the entire study: The SMART-Seq v4 Ultra Low Input RNA kit was used to prepare libraries from fractions with low cell numbers. To follow T-cell clones before and after primary and booster YFV17D yellow fever vaccination, bulk TCR alpha and beta repertoires were sequenced over time. Two healthy male donors made up the cohort, one aged 18 to 29 years and the other aged 30 to 40 years. Blood was collected at multiple timepoints before and after primary and secondary immunization, and bulk PBMC replicates and cell subsets were isolated.

The treatment or condition label on this specimen signifies: live attenuated yellow fever vaccine strain. A standard Ficoll-Paque protocol was used to isolate PBMCs from peripheral blood. CD4 and CD8 T-cell fractions were isolated with Dynabeads CD4 and CD8 positive selection kits. RNA was extracted with TriZol from bulk PBMCs, CD4 and CD8 fractions, and dextramer-positive and dextramer-negative fractions. The reads were generated on an Illumina NovaSeq 6000. TCR cDNA was synthesized by 5'RACE template switching, through which a universal primer site and unique molecular identifiers were introduced. Priming of cDNA synthesis was performed from both the TCR alpha and TCR beta constant segments. Libraries were amplified in two PCR steps, with sample barcodes and sequencing adapters added in the second step. Sequencing of libraries was done on Illumina HiSeq 2500 (2x100 bp) or NovaSeq (2x150 bp). The source study handled its data this way. MIGEC was used to demultiplex reads and collapse the reads into UMI consensus sequences, and MiXCR was used for V(D)J alignment. Vaccine-responding clonotypes were identified with edgeR using replicate PBMC samples, with FDR below 0.01 and a log2 fold change above 5 up to day 15 being required. Each bulk clonotype received a CD4 or CD8 identity based on whether the sequenced CD4 or CD8 repertoire contained that clonotype at higher abundance. TCRdb reprocessed the public reads (quality trimming at Q25 with fastp, clone calling with MiXCR) and kept in-frame beta chains. Each entry merges the rows of one CDR3 protein and shows their most common DNA and genes. In this record, the V and J calls reflect TCRdb's handling and not the investigators' own analysis. Counted in this sample were 100,000 to 150,000 distinct CDR3 sequences; roughly 15% of them appeared once. The ten largest make up roughly 45% of the sample.

Of note for this clonotype: Its antigen is still unknown. No base quality information exists; no much larger clone differs at one position.

Per the germline V gene, MNHEY is the CDR1 and SVGEGT is the CDR2. The V end loses 7 bases and the J end loses 6 bases, and a stretch of 15 bases separates them. The CDR3 goes from the cysteine to the phenylalanine over 13 residues. The only DNA kept is the CDR3, 39 bases in frame from the first base. What the research found in general, with its limitations: A small share of clonotypes occurred in both CD4 and CD8 compartments, likely arising from convergent recombination. The secondary T-cell response was weaker than the primary response but faster, peaking on day 5 instead of day 15. Computational filtering was needed because FACS-sorted repertoires could contain abundant contaminating clonotypes from the bulk population. Most clones expanded after primary vaccination were re-detected after the booster (96% of CD4 and approximately 89% of CD8), suggesting broad memory maintenance. Because the study included only a couple of donors, the extent to which the findings can be generalized is limited.

This sequence originates from a man between 18 and 29 years old who received the YFV17D yellow fever vaccine. The chain employs TRBV6-2 or TRBV6-3 and TRBJ1-2; the D gene cannot be resolved reliably. The starting material was CD8+ T cells sorted from PBMCs, obtained 5 days after the yellow fever booster vaccination. For the CDR3, the sequence is CASTILGRDGYTF. The bases read TGTGCCAGCACCATCCTAGGCAGAGATGGCTACACCTTC.